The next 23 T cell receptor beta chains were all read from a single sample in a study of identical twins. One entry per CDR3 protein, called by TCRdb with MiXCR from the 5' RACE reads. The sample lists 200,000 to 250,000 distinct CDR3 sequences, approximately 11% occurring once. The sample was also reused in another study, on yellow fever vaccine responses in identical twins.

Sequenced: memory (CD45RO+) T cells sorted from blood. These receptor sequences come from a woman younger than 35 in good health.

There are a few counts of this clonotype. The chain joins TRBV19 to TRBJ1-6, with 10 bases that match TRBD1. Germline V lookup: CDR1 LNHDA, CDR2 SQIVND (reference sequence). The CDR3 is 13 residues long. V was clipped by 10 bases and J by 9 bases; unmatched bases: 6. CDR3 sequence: CATGQGVGSPLHF. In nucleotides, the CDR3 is TGTGCCACCGGACAGGGGGTGGGTTCACCCCTCCACTTT.

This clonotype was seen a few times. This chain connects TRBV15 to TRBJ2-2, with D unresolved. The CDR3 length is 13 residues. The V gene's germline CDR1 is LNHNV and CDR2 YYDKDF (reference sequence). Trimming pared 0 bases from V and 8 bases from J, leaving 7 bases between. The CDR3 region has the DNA TGTGCCACCAGCAGAGATCTCCGGGGGGAGCTGTTTTTT. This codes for CATSRDLRGELFF. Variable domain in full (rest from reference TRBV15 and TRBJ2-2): DAMVIQNPRYQVTQFGKPVTLSCSQTLNHNVMYWYQQKSSQAPKLLFHYYDKDFNNEADTPDNFQSRRPNTSFCFLDIRSPGLGDTAMYLCATSRDLRGELFFGEGSRLTVL.

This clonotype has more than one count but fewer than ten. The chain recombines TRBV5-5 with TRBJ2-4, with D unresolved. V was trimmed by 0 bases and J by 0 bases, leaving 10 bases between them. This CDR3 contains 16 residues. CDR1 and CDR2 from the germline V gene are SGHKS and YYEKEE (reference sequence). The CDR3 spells CASSLEPLLAKNIQYF. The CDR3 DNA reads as TGTGCCAGCAGCTTGGAACCGCTCTTAGCCAAAAACATTCAGTACTTC.

The CDR3 sequence: CASSPNRAQGEKLFF. CDR3 nucleotide sequence: TGTGCCAGCAGTCCCAACCGAGCCCAGGGCGAAAAACTGTTTTTT. The chain combines TRBV6-1 with TRBJ1-4, with D perhaps matching TRBD1 (5 bases). The germline gives CDR1 MNHNS, CDR2 SASEGT. CDR3 length: 15 amino acids. V was clipped by 5 bases and J by 8 bases, with 18 bases between them.

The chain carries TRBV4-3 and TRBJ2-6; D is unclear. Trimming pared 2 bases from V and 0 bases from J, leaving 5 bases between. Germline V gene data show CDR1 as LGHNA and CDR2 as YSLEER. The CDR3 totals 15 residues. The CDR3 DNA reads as TGCGCCAGCAGCCAATGGGACTCTGGGGCCAACGTCCTGACTTTC. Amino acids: CASSQWDSGANVLTF.

The CDR3 spells CASSSGQGGSIHEQFF. The CDR3 nucleotides are TGCGCCAGCAGCTCGGGACAGGGGGGTTCGATCCATGAGCAGTTCTTC. The genes are TRBV5-1 and TRBJ2-1, with 11 bases identical to TRBD1. With 3 bases clipped from V and 8 bases from J, the junction kept 10 bases outside the gene matches. This CDR3 contains 16 residues. The V gene's germline CDR1 is SGHRS and CDR2 YFSETQ.

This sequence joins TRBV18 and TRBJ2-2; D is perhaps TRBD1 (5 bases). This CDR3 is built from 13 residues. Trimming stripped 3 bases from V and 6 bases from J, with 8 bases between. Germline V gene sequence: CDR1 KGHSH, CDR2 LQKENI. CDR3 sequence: CASSPSQAGELFF. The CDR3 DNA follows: TGTGCCAGCTCACCCTCACAGGCCGGGGAGCTGTTTTTT.

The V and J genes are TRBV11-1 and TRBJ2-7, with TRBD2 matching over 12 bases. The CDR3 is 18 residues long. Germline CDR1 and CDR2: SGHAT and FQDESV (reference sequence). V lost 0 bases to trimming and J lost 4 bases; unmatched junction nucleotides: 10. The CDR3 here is CASSLALGRGTSGYEQYF. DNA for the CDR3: TGTGCCAGCAGCTTAGCGCTAGGACGCGGGACTAGCGGGTACGAGCAGTACTTC.

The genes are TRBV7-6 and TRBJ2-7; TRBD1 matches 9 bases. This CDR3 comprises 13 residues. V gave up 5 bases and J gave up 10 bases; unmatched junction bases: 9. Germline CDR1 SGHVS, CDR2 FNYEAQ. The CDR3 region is CASSPQRDREQYF. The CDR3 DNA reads TGTGCCAGCAGCCCTCAACGGGACAGGGAACAGTACTTC.

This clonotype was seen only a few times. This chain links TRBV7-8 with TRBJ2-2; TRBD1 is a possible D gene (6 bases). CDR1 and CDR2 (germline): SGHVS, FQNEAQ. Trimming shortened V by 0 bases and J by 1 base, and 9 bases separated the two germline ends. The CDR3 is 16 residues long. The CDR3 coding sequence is TGTGCCAGCAGCTTAGCGTCCAGGGGGAACACCGGGGAGCTGTTTTTT. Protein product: CASSLASRGNTGELFF.

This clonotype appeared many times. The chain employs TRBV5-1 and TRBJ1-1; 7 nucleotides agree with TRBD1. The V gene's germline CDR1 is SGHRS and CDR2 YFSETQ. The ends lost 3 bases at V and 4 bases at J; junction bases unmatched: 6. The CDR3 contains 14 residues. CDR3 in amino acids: CASSSQGSGTEAFF. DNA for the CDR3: TGCGCCAGCAGCTCACAGGGGTCGGGCACTGAAGCTTTCTTT.

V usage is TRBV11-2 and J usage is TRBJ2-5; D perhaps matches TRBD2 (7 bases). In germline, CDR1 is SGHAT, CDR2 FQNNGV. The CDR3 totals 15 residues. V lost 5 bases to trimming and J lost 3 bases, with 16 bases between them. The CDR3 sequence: CASSIGGRLEETQYF. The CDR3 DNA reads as TGTGCCAGCAGCATCGGGGGGCGGCTGGAAGAGACCCAGTACTTC.

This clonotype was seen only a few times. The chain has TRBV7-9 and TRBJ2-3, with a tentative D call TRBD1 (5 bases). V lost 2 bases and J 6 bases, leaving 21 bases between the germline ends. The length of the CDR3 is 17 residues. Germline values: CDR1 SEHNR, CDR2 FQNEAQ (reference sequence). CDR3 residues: CASSLRGRSASGDTQYF. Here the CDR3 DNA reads TGTGCCAGCAGCTTAAGGGGCAGGTCTGCATCTGGGGATACGCAGTATTTT.

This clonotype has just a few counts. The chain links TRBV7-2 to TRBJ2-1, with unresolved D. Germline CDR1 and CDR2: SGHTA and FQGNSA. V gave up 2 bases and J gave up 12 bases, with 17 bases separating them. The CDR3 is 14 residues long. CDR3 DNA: TGTGCCAGCAGCTTAAAGGCGACTGCCTCGGCGCAGTTCTTC. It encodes CASSLKATASAQFF.

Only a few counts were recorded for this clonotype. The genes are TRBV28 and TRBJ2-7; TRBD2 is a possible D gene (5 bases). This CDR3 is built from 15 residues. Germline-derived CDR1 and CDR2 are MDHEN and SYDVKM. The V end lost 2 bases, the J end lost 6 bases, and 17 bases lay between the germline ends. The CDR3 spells CASSLLTSRAGEQYF. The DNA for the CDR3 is TGTGCCAGCAGTTTACTCACTTCTCGGGCGGGCGAGCAGTACTTC.

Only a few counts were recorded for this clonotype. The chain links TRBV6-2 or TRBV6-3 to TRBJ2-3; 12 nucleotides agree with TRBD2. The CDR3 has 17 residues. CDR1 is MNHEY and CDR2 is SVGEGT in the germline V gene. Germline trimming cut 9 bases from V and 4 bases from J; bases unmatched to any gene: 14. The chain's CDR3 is CARVASTSGGLADTQYF. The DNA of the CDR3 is TGTGCCAGAGTAGCCTCGACTAGCGGGGGTTTGGCAGATACGCAGTATTTT.

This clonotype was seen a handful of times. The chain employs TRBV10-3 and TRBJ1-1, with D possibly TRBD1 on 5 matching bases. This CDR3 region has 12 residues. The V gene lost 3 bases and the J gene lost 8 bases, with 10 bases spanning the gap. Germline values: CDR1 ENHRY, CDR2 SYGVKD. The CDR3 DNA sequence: TGTGCCATCAGTGACAAGGGGACGGAAGCTTTCTTT. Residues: CAISDKGTEAFF.

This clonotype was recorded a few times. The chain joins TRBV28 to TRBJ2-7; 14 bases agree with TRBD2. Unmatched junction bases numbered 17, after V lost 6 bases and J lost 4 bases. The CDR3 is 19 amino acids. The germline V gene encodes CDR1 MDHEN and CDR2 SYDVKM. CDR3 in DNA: TGTGCCAGCAGCCGACAACGTCCGGGACTAGCGGGAGTGGGTTACGAGCAGTACTTC. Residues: CASSRQRPGLAGVGYEQYF.

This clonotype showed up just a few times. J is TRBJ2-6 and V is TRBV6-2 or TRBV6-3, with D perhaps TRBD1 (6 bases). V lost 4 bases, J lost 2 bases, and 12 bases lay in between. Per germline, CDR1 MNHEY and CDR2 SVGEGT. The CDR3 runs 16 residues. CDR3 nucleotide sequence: TGTGCCAGCAGTTCCCAGGGGTTCACTGGGGCCAACGTCCTGACTTTC. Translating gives CASSSQGFTGANVLTF.

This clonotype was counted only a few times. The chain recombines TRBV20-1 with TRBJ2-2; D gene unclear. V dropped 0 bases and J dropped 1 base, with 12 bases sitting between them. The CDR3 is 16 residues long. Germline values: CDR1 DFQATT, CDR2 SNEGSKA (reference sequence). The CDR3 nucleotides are TGCAGTGCTAGAGATGACGGGCCAGGGAACACCGGGGAGCTGTTTTTT. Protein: CSARDDGPGNTGELFF.

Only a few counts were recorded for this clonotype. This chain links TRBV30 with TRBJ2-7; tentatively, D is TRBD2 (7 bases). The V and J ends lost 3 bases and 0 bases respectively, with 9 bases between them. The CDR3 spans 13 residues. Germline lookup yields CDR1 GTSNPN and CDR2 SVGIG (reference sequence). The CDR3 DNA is TGTGCCTGGAGACGGGGGGCCTCCTACGAGCAGTACTTC. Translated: CAWRRGASYEQYF.

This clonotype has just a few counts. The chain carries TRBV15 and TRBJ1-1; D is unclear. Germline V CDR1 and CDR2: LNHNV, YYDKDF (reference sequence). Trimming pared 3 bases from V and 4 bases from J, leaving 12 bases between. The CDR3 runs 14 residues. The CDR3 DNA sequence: TGTGCCACCAGCAGCAGAGAAGTGGGCACTGAAGCTTTCTTT. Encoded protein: CATSSREVGTEAFF.

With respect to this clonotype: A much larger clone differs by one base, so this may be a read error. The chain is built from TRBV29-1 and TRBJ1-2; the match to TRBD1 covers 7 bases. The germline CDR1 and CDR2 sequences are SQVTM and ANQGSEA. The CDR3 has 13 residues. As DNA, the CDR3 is TGCAGCGTCCGGACAGGCGCACCCTATGTCTACACCTTC. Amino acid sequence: CSVRTGAPYVYTF.